These 2 T cell receptor beta chains came from one sample sequenced in a study of blood T cell repertoires in COVID-19 (TCRdb year 2020). The library was built by means of the immunoSEQ multiplex PCR assay. In its TCRdb copy, this immuneACCESS table keeps in-frame sequences only and misses some clones. Where compared with another copy, unresolved V genes explain less than half of these, and the others have no known cause. The sample yields around 160,000 clones; 70% to 90% were counted once. The leading ten clones occupy roughly 8% of the sample. Sequencing was performed on peripheral blood. The receptors derive from a woman aged 60-70 years with COVID-19, enrolled during active disease.

The chain has TRBV18 and TRBJ2-7; maybe TRBD1 (5 bases). This CDR3 spans 12 amino acids. Germline CDR1 is KGHSH and CDR2 is LQKENI. Trimming took 2 bases from V and 10 from J, leaving 12 bases between them. The DNA for the CDR3 is TGTGCCAGCTCACCATTAGGGGCCGCTCAGTACTTC. Amino acids: CASSPLGAAQYF.

The chain has TRBV9 and TRBJ2-7; 10 nucleotides align to TRBD1. This CDR3 has 14 amino acids. The germline CDR1 and CDR2 sequences are SGDLS and YYNGEE. J gave up 12 bases and V 0 bases, and 9 bases lay outside the gene matches. The CDR3 sequence is CASSVATTGGDRYF. In DNA form, the CDR3 reads TGTGCCAGCAGCGTAGCCACGACAGGGGGCGATCGGTACTTC.